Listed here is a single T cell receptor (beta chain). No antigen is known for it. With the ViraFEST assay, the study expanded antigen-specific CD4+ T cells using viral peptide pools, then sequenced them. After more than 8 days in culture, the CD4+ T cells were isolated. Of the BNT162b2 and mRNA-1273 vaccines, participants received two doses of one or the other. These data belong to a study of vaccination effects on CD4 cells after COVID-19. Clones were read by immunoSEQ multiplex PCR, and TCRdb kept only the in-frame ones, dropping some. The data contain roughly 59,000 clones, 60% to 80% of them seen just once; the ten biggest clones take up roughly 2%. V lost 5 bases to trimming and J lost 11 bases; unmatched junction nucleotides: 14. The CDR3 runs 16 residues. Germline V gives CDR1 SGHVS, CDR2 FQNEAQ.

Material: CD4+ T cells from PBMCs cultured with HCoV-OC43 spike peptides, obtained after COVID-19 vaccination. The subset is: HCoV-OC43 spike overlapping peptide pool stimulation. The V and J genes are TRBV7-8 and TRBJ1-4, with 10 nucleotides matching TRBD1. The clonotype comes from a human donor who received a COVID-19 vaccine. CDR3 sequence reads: CASSQHLTGGAGKLFF. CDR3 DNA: TGTGCCAGCAGCCAGCACCTGACAGGGGGCGCGGGGAAACTGTTTTTT.